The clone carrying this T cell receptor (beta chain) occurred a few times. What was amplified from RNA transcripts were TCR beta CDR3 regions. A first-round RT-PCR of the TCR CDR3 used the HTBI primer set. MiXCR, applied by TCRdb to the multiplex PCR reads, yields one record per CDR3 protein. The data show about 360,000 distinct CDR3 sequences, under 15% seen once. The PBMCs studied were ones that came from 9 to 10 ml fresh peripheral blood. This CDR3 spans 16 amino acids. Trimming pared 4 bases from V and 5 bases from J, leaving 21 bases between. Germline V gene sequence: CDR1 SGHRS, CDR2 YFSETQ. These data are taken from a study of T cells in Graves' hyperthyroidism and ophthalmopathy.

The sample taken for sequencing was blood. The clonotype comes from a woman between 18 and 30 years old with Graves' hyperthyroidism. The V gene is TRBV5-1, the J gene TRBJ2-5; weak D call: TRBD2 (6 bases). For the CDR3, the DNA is TGCGCCAGCAGCCCCATAGGCGGGCGGGAATGGGAGACCCAGTACTTC. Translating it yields CASSPIGGREWETQYF.